The clone carrying this TCR beta chain was observed a single time. Profiling relied on immunoSEQ multiplex PCR, and the TCRdb table lists in-frame clones only, not all of them. This repertoire shows a few hundred thousand clones, 70% to 90% found once; its top ten account for about 6.9%. The sample is drawn from a study of blood T cell repertoires in COVID-19. Deletions cut 7 bases from V and 0 bases from J, with 11 bases between. The V gene's germline CDR1 is SGDLS and CDR2 YYNGEE. The CDR3 has 14 residues. All enrollees were about 18 to 89 years old and from approximately 25 US areas. Material for sequencing was PBMCs or T cells enriched from blood (not recorded which). This receptor was obtained from a woman aged 50 to 60 who had been exposed to COVID-19. The V and J genes are TRBV9 and TRBJ1-5; D gene ambiguous. The chain's CDR3 is CASPNTDSNQPQHF. The CDR3 DNA is TGTGCCAGCCCGAATACAGATAGCAATCAGCCCCAGCATTTT.